This TCR beta chain was profiled in a study of blood T cell repertoires in COVID-19. Background on the study: The samples span acute and convalescent COVID-19 from the United States, Italy and Spain.

CDR1 LNHDA and CDR2 SQIVND come from the germline V gene (reference sequence). After removal of 3 bases from V and 8 bases from J, the junction contained 9 bases not matched to a gene. CDR3 length equals 17 residues. The study recruited people aged roughly 18 to 100 years across more than 20 US areas. Participants had their cohort set by participant-reported clinical history. Profiled with immunoSEQ multiplex PCR; TCRdb holds only in-frame clones, not every one. There are 180,000 or so clones in the sample; roughly 84% occur only once, and about an eighth lies in the top ten. The specimen sequenced was PBMCs or T cells enriched from blood (not recorded which). The origin of this receptor is a woman aged 55-69 years who had recovered from COVID-19. This chain connects TRBV19 to TRBJ2-1; 14 bases match TRBD2. In DNA form, the CDR3 reads TGTGCCAGTAGTATGGGGAGACTAGCGGGAGGGGGGCATGAGCAGTTCTTC. Encoded protein: CASSMGRLAGGGHEQFF.